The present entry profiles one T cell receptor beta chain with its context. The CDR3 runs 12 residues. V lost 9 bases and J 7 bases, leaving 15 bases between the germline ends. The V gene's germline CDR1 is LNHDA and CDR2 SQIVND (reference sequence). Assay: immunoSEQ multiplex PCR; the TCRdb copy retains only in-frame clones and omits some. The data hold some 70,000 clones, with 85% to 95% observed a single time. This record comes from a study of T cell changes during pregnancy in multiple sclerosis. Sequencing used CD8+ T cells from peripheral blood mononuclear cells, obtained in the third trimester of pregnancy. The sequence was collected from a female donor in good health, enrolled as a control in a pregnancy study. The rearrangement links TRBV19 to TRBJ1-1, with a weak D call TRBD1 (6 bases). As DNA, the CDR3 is TGTGCCAGCGAACAGGGTCCATTTGAAGCTTTCTTT. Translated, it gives CASEQGPFEAFF. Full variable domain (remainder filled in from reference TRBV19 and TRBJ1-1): DGGITQSPKYLFRKEGQNVTLSCEQNLNHDAMYWYRQDPGQGLRLIYYSQIVNDFQKGDIAEGYSVSREKKESFPLTVTSAQKNPTAFYLCASEQGPFEAFFGQGTRLTVV.